This TCR beta chain originates from a study of cytomegalovirus exposure and HLA in healthy donors. Study-wide points: Relative to equally common others, HLA-associated TCR beta chains showed greater clonal expansion in a later analysis.

Germline V gives CDR1 SNHLY, CDR2 FYNNEI. The CDR3 contains 13 residues. With V trimmed by 7 bases and J by 6 bases, 7 bases remained unmatched. Details on this clone: The antigen remains undetermined.

In the PCR, 60 Vbeta and 13 Jbeta primers were used. TCRdb's copy holds only in-frame clones and misses some; the assay was immunoSEQ multiplex PCR. The sample lists tens of thousands of clones; 60% to 85% were seen once. Sequenced sample: PBMCs. This receptor was obtained from a man aged 30 to 45 in good health and CMV-seropositive. The V call is TRBV2, the J call TRBJ1-2, with 8 bases identical to TRBD1. The chain's CDR3 is CASNTGTGDGYTF. Written as DNA, the CDR3 is TGTGCCAGCAATACCGGGACAGGAGATGGCTACACCTTC.